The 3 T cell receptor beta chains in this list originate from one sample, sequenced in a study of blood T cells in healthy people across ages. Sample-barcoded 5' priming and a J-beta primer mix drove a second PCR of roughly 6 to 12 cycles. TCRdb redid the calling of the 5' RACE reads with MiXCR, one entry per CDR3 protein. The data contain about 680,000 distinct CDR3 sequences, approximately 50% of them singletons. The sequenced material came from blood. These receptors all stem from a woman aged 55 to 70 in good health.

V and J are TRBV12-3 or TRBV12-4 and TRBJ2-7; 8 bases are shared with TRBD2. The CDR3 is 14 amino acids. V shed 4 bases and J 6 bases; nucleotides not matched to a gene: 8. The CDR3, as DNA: TGTGCCAGCAGTTCCGCGAGCGGGAGATCCGAGCAGTACTTC. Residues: CASSSASGRSEQYF.

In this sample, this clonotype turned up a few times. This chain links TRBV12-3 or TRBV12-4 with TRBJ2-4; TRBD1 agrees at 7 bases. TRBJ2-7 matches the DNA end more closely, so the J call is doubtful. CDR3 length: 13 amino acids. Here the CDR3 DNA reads TGTGCCAGCAGTTTCTGGGACAGATACGAGCAGTACTTC. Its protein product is CASSFWDRYEQYF.

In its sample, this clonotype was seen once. CDR3 bases: TGTGCCAGCAGCATGGCCCAAACTAGAACATACAATGAGCAGTACTTC. Translation gives CASSMAQTRTYNEQYF. This chain uses TRBV5-4 with TRBJ2-1; D is possibly TRBD2 (5 bases). The end of the DNA aligns better with TRBJ2-7, so the J call may be wrong. Germline values: CDR1 SGHNT, CDR2 YYREEE (reference sequence). The CDR3 consists of 16 residues.